This entry describes one TCR beta chain. From germline, CDR1 is SGHAT and CDR2 FQNNGV. Trimming at V came to 5 bases and at J to 6 bases, leaving 9 bases not matched to a gene. The CDR3 spans 15 residues. Researchers used 5'RACE with constant-segment primers to make TCR alpha and TCR beta cDNA libraries that carry sample barcodes and UMIs. TCRdb analysed the 5' RACE reads with MiXCR anew, one entry per CDR3 protein. The table has 450,000 to 700,000 distinct CDR3 sequences, around 17% seen once. The data derive from a study of T-cell memory formation after mild COVID-19. Material for sequencing was PBMCs or a T cell subset sorted from them (not recorded which). The chain has TRBV11-2 and TRBJ1-5; 8 nucleotides line up with TRBD1. The sequence came from an adult woman who had mild COVID-19 (a few samples of this study predate the infection). Cell type and time point are not known. The CDR3 region is CASSVGQGTGQPQHF. The CDR3 DNA reads TGTGCCAGCAGCGTCGGACAGGGAACAGGTCAGCCCCAGCATTTT.